This is a list of T cell receptor beta chains from one sample in a study of somatic mutations in cytotoxic T cells in rheumatoid arthritis. The assay was immunoSEQ multiplex PCR, and TCRdb's table has in-frame clones only and misses some. The sample records approximately 11,000 clones, 79% being singletons. Sequenced material: CD8+ T cells sorted from blood. Source of these receptors: an adult with rheumatoid arthritis. The CDR3 runs from the conserved cysteine through the conserved F or W.

TRBV15 | CATSRDGVNQPQHF
TRBV5-4 | CASSLSRRAEAFF
TRBV6-5 | CASSYAEGNSPLHF
TRBV9 | CASSVGGDGQPQHF
TRBV29-1 | CSAVSDSGELFF
TRBV7-9 | CATPGVGGAYNEQFF
TRBV4-2 | CASSQQGAAFF
TRBV5-1 | CASSFGTGYMNTEAFF
TRBV27 | CASSLVPGGTDTQYF
TRBV19 | CASSISPRRAEAFF
TRBV25-1 | CASSEYAGLHGYTF
TRBV19 | CASSPWVAGGLREQYF
TRBV11-3 | CASSPQDRDTEAFF
TRBV4-3 | CASSHTGTGGYGYTF
TRBV13 | CASSLLQFGTGWAYEQYF
TRBV28 | CASSLTSGVGETQYF
TRBV7-9 | CASSHPVRAMNTEAFF
TRBV4-3 | CASSFSTGDTEAFF
TRBV19 | CASSSGAGGGYEQYF
TRBV28 | CASSLDRDGSPLHF
TRBV28 | CASRIPGSGGDEQYF
TRBV4-3 | CASSDGGNTIYF
TRBV6-4 | CASSDSQYTGELFF
TRBV6-5 | CASSYAGGYEQYF
TRBV4-1 | CASSPLQGYGYTF
TRBV28 | CASGSDPRF
TRBV14 | CASSVHRDLSYEQYF
TRBV10-3 | CAISGKGEQPQHF
TRBV6-5 | CASSYSERGVGEQFF
TRBV9 | CASSVDQGSQPQHF
TRBV9 | CASSARSDFLSSYEQYF
TRBV7-2 | CASSLAGGGPSSYEQYF
TRBV5-1 | CASSPGAAAQETQYF
TRBV4-1 | CASSSIGRLNSPLHF
TRBV21-1 | CASSSYSGVGQPQHF
TRBV19 | CASSIRWEDQPQHF
TRBV7-3 | CASSASGGLDEQYF
TRBV11-3 | CASSLVGTGGRGANVLTF
TRBV7-2 | CASSLDAGRLTEAFF
TRBV27 | CASIFTSSPYNEQFF
TRBV28 | CASSYGEGPVGYTF
TRBV6-4 | CASSSGSTDTQYF
TRBV9 | CASTPSLIGSGELFF
TRBV11-3 | CASTLAGANTGELFF
TRBV10-2 | CASSGVSYEQYF